These T cell receptor beta chains were read from a single sample in a study of cytomegalovirus exposure and HLA in healthy donors. Produced via immunoSEQ multiplex PCR; TCRdb's table is partial and in-frame only. Found here are about 180,000 clones, roughly three quarters of them singletons; the top ten hold roughly an eighth. The specimen was PBMCs. Source of these receptors: a woman in her 50s in good health and CMV-seropositive. Each CDR3 is given with its conserved first and last residue. Each record gives: V gene, D gene, CDR3 protein. D genes are given only for firm matches.

>TRBV5-1|NA
CASSSGSSYEQYF
>TRBV6-5|TRBD1
CASRLAGQGLYEQYF
>TRBV9|NA
CASSVAAGQAQETQYF
>TRBV6-5|TRBD1
CASSYSWDSPQETQYF
>TRBV7-9|NA
CASSLTPGATEAFF
>TRBV6-6|TRBD2
CASSMTSGDSEQYF
>TRBV6-5|NA
CASILETQYF
>TRBV4-2|NA
CASSQDPTGITGELFF
>TRBV5-6|TRBD1
CASSLQWTGAMKAFF
>TRBV9|NA
CASSVGAPQNTEAFF
>TRBV5-1|TRBD1
CASSAGQGGEQYF
>TRBV5-4|TRBD1
CASSLGQGAGQPQHF
>TRBV6-5|NA
CASSYSRVTGELFF
>TRBV4-1|TRBD2
CASSQVSGGAGNEQFF
>TRBV7-9|NA
CASSLAEGPQETQYF
>TRBV4-1|NA
CASSQGRSYQPQHF
>TRBV7-3|NA
CASSAGLATGELFF
>TRBV18|TRBD1
CASSPPDRGVAKNIQYF
>TRBV6-4|NA
CASSETPPDSNTEAFF
>TRBV11-2|NA
CASSLAGTVYEQYF
>TRBV7-2|NA
CASSLAQGSGYGYTF
>TRBV7-9|NA
CASSLTSPETQYF
>TRBV5-1|TRBD1
CASRGTGLYEQYF
>TRBV7-6|TRBD2
CASSLGSSGTYTDTQYF
>TRBV5-1|TRBD1
CASRLQGSFEGYTF
>TRBV5-1|NA
CASSLGTDNSPLHF
>TRBV5-1|NA
CASSADTGGNQPQHF
>TRBV5-4|TRBD1
CASSRDADRMNTEAFF
>TRBV7-8|NA
CASKSVVGANVLTF
>TRBV21-1|NA
CASSKTSGGYQETQYF
>TRBV15|TRBD2
CATRGSGGEDTQYF
>TRBV5-8|NA
CASTLAWGSYNEQFF
>TRBV5-4|NA
CASSLEAGLSEQFF
>TRBV5-1|NA
CASSLEGSSYNEQFF
>TRBV2|TRBD2
CASSGSGVRTDTQYF
>TRBV5-1|TRBD1
CASSSGQGVALYEQYF
>TRBV5-1|NA
CASSLAMQADYEQYF
>TRBV11-2|NA
CASSLVRGGSEQYF
>TRBV7-9|TRBD2
CASSLRGALADEQFF
>TRBV4-1|NA
CASSQVADYSTDTQYF
>TRBV10-3|TRBD2
CAISEWKRGGQGEQFF
>TRBV19|TRBD1
CASSTTGTANTEAFF
>TRBV11-3|TRBD2
CASSSPAGEAPDTQYF
>TRBV20-1|NA
CSASSWSEQYF
>TRBV19|NA
CASTDRGGAYPSPLHF
>TRBV11-2|NA
CASSKGVGASYNEQFF
>TRBV6-1|TRBD1
CASSPRTGQDGYTF
>TRBV27|NA
CASSTGIFTEAFF
>TRBV18|TRBD2
CASSQTGGSTYEQYF
>TRBV25-1|NA
CASSERSATNEKLFF
>TRBV4-2|TRBD1
CASSQDPGTGVGYTF
>TRBV7-9|TRBD2
CASSLDLAGGPPLQYF
>TRBV7-9|NA
CASSLQGETQYF